A single T cell receptor (beta chain) is shown here with its context. What it binds is not known. These data originate in a study of response to subunit inactivated influenza vaccine. Study conclusions and caveats: Researchers suggested that each seasonal influenza vaccination recruits few new T cells.

TCRdb reprocessed the RT-PCR reads via MiXCR and lists one record per CDR3 protein. Among more than 250,000 distinct CDR3 sequences, just over 20% were seen once, and the ten largest hold roughly a tenth. V shed 9 bases and J shed 7 bases, with 12 bases lying between them. The CDR3 runs 12 residues. Germline CDR1 reads MNHEY; CDR2 reads SVGAGI. This TCR derives from a man in his fifties or sixties who received an inactivated influenza vaccine. The rearrangement joins TRBV6-5 to TRBJ1-4; D ambiguous. Sequencing was performed on PBMCs from blood, taken about 20 months after vaccination. The CDR3 DNA reads as TGTGCCAGTTCGGTGGCTGGTGAAAAACTGTTTTTT. It is translated as CASSVAGEKLFF.